The rows below give T cell receptor beta chains drawn from one sample of a study of blood T cell repertoires in COVID-19. The table came from immunoSEQ multiplex PCR; TCRdb's copy has only in-frame clones and leaves some out. The data show around 140,000 clones, 87% seen once. The sample comprised PBMCs or T cells enriched from blood (not recorded which). These receptor sequences come from a man aged 55-75 years who had recovered from COVID-19. The CDR3 runs from the conserved cysteine through the conserved F or W. Fields, in order: V gene, D gene, J gene, clone size, CDR3 protein, CDR3 DNA. The D gene is left open where the match is weak. Some rows mark clone size as missing; the rest say once, few, many or name a class of expanded clone.

>TRBV28|TRBD1|TRBJ2-7|-
CASSFGTGAYEQYF
TGTGCCAGCAGTTTTGGGACAGGGGCCTACGAGCAGTACTTC
>TRBV28|-|TRBJ1-5|-
CASSSRNQPQHF
TGTGCCAGCAGTTCCAGGAATCAGCCCCAGCATTTT
>TRBV19|-|TRBJ2-7|-
CASRKPGNYEQYF
TGTGCCAGTAGGAAGCCAGGGAACTACGAGCAGTACTTC
>TRBV7-3|-|TRBJ1-1|-
CASSFAGQKNTEAFF
TGTGCCAGCAGCTTTGCCGGACAGAAGAACACTGAAGCTTTCTTT
>TRBV2|-|TRBJ1-5|-
CASSDYTGLRHF
TGTGCCAGCAGTGACTATACAGGGCTTAGGCATTTT
>TRBV29-1|TRBD2|TRBJ2-3|-
CSVEGGPGLGLVDTQYF
TGCAGCGTTGAAGGGGGACCGGGACTAGGCCTAGTAGATACGCAGTATTTT
>TRBV5-4|TRBD2|TRBJ2-5|-
CASREPPGGEETQYF
TGTGCCAGCAGGGAGCCCCCGGGGGGGGAAGAGACCCAGTACTTC
>TRBV19|TRBD2|TRBJ2-3|-
CASGLAGGTRTQYF
TGTGCCAGCGGACTAGCGGGAGGGACTCGGACGCAGTATTTT
>TRBV7-3|-|TRBJ2-1|-
CASSSEQMNEQFF
TGTGCCAGCAGCTCCGAACAGATGAATGAGCAGTTCTTC
>TRBV2|TRBD1|TRBJ1-5|-
CASSPTGTGGFGNQPQHF
TGTGCCAGCAGTCCAACCGGGACAGGGGGGTTCGGCAATCAGCCCCAGCATTTT
>TRBV7-8|-|TRBJ1-2|few
CASSLGTSDYGYTF
TGTGCCAGCAGCTTAGGAACTAGTGACTATGGCTACACCTTC
>TRBV7-8|TRBD1|TRBJ1-5|-
CASSPLRDRGGQPQHF
TGTGCCAGCAGCCCCCTCCGGGACAGGGGCGGTCAGCCCCAGCATTTT
>TRBV15|TRBD2|TRBJ2-2|-
CATSSPSGLAGSNTGELFF
TGTGCCACCAGCAGTCCATCGGGACTAGCGGGGTCGAACACCGGGGAGCTGTTTTTT
>TRBV28|TRBD1|TRBJ2-5|-
CASSTPTGDGETQYF
TGTGCCAGCAGCACTCCGACAGGGGACGGGGAGACCCAGTACTTC
>TRBV28|TRBD2|TRBJ2-4|-
CARGARGGAKNIQYF
TGTGCCCGCGGAGCGCGGGGGGGGGCCAAAAACATTCAGTACTTC
>TRBV5-1|-|TRBJ2-2|-
CASATFGAAGNTGELFF
TGCGCCAGCGCCACCTTCGGAGCGGCGGGGAATACCGGGGAGCTGTTTTTT
>TRBV18|-|TRBJ1-4|-
CASSPRGNEKLFF
TGTGCCAGCTCCCCGCGCGGGAATGAAAAACTGTTTTTT
>TRBV7-9|TRBD1|TRBJ1-4|-
CASSPRTGRSEKLFF
TGTGCCAGCAGCCCCAGGACAGGGAGAAGTGAAAAACTGTTTTTT
>TRBV28|TRBD1|TRBJ2-7|-
CASSSRQGKNYEQYF
TGTGCCAGCAGTTCCCGACAGGGTAAGAACTACGAGCAGTACTTC
>TRBV27|TRBD2|TRBJ2-7|-
CASSLTGGLAVFGQYF
TGTGCCAGCAGTTTGACAGGGGGACTAGCGGTCTTCGGGCAGTACTTC
>TRBV2|TRBD1|TRBJ2-3|-
CASSPRTGSTDTQYF
TGTGCCAGCAGCCCTCGGACAGGGTCTACAGATACGCAGTATTTT
>TRBV21-1|-|TRBJ1-5|-
CASSAKGIRQDSGNQPQHF
TGTGCCAGCAGCGCTAAAGGGATTAGACAGGATTCGGGCAATCAGCCCCAGCATTTT